The 11 T cell receptor beta chains below were found in one sample sequenced in a study of T cells in Graves' hyperthyroidism and ophthalmopathy. TCR beta CDR3 regions were amplified from RNA. HTBI primers were the set used in a first-round RT-PCR of the TCR CDR3. TCRdb itself ran the multiplex PCR reads through MiXCR, one entry per CDR3 protein. This sample yields about 350,000 distinct CDR3 sequences, of which around 18% are seen a single time; around 15% belongs to the top ten. The sequenced material came from blood. The source is a woman aged 35 to 49 with Graves' ophthalmopathy.

Many counts were recorded for this clonotype. The rearrangement joins TRBV18 to TRBJ1-5; D gene ambiguous. V shed 6 bases and J shed 7 bases, with 13 bases lying between them. Germline-derived CDR1 and CDR2 are KGHSH and LQKENI. The CDR3 is 13 amino acids. CDR3: CASSPSGVQPQHF. DNA for the CDR3: TGTGCCAGCTCGCCATCGGGAGTGCAGCCCCAGCATTTT.

This clonotype appeared many times. The chain uses TRBV3-1 and TRBJ2-4; 7 bases line up with TRBD2. Germline CDR1 reads LGHDT; CDR2 reads YNNKEL (reference sequence). The J segment lost 7 bases and the V segment lost 1 base, leaving 4 bases of the junction unmatched. This CDR3 comprises 14 residues. The CDR3 DNA reads as TGTGCCAGCAGCCAAGGCGGGAGACTTAACATTCAGTACTTC. This sequence encodes CASSQGGRLNIQYF.

At least ten counts were recorded for this clonotype. This CDR3 reads CAGRTSGSSNEQFF. The CDR3 nucleotides read TGTGCCGGCCGGACTAGCGGGAGTTCCAATGAGCAGTTCTTC. The chain couples TRBV28 to TRBJ2-1, with 13 bases fitting TRBD2. This CDR3 has 14 amino acids. CDR1 and CDR2 (germline): MDHEN, SYDVKM. J gave up 6 bases and V 11 bases, and 7 bases lay outside the gene matches.

This clonotype was seen at least ten times. The genes are TRBV29-1 and TRBJ2-7, with D uncertain. This CDR3 is 13 amino acids long. V was shortened by 5 bases and J by 2 bases, with 13 bases between the two germline ends. The V gene's germline CDR1 is SQVTM and CDR2 ANQGSEA. The CDR3 region is CSVQRAGTYEQYF. The CDR3 bases are TGCAGCGTTCAAAGGGCCGGCACCTACGAGCAGTACTTC.

In this sample, this clonotype turned up many times. The genes are TRBV28 and TRBJ2-6, with no clear D. The V and J ends lost 10 bases and 2 bases respectively, with 15 bases between them. The CDR3 length is 15 residues. Germline CDR1 reads MDHEN; CDR2 reads SYDVKM. The CDR3 loop is CATQRVDPGANVLTF. CDR3 coding DNA: TGTGCCACTCAGAGAGTGGACCCTGGGGCCAACGTCCTGACTTTC.

This clonotype was seen repeatedly, ten times or more. The gene calls are TRBV6-2 or TRBV6-3 and TRBJ1-5; 8 bases align to TRBD1. There are 15 residues in the CDR3. From germline, CDR1 is MNHEY and CDR2 SVGEGT. The trim removed 4 bases at V and 0 bases at J, leaving 2 bases unmatched. CDR3 sequence (DNA): TGTGCCAGCAGTTTGGACAGGGCTAGCAATCAGCCCCAGCATTTT. Residues: CASSLDRASNQPQHF.

This clonotype has just a few counts. The chain joins TRBV5-1 to TRBJ2-7, with TRBD1 matching 7 bases. V shed 1 base, J shed 5 bases, and the junction held 6 bases outside the gene matches. The germline CDR1 and CDR2 sequences are SGHRS and YFSETQ. This CDR3 is built from 14 residues. The CDR3: CASSLTGVRDEQYF. CDR3 sequence (DNA): TGCGCCAGCAGCTTGACAGGGGTGAGGGACGAGCAGTACTTC.

This clonotype was picked up many times. The CDR3 coding sequence is TGTGCCAGCAAAGGGCCCAACTATGGCTACACCTTC. It is translated as CASKGPNYGYTF. This chain connects TRBV28 to TRBJ1-2; D gene uncertain. CDR1 is MDHEN, CDR2 SYDVKM, per germline. CDR3 size: 12 residues. V was shortened by 7 bases and J by 2 bases, with 8 bases between the two germline ends.

This clonotype was seen ten or more times. The genes are TRBV27 and TRBJ1-1; D might be TRBD1 (6 bases). The V end lost 5 bases, the J end lost 5 bases, and 15 bases lay between the germline ends. Germline CDR1 and CDR2: MNHEY and SMNVEV (reference sequence). This CDR3 contains 14 residues. The CDR3 loop reads CASSQIGGGTEAFF. Written as DNA, the CDR3 is TGTGCCAGCAGTCAAATAGGGGGTGGGACTGAAGCTTTCTTT.

This clonotype has ten or more counts. The chain recombines TRBV5-6 with TRBJ1-2, with a weak D call TRBD1 (5 bases). There are 14 residues in the CDR3. CDR1 SGHDT and CDR2 YYEEEE come from the germline V gene. The V end lost 4 bases, the J end lost 3 bases, and 13 bases lay between the germline ends. CDR3 DNA sequence: TGTGCCAGCAGCGCAGAGGGGCTTGACTATGGCTACACCTTC. Protein product: CASSAEGLDYGYTF.

The chain uses TRBV20-1 and TRBJ2-7; possible D gene TRBD2, 5 bases. Germline values: CDR1 DFQATT, CDR2 SNEGSKA (reference sequence). This CDR3 has 15 amino acids. Trimming took 1 base from V and 6 from J, leaving 19 bases between them. DNA for the CDR3: TGCAGTGCTAGAGGCGGGCACTCTATCCCCTCCGAGCAGTACTTC. It yields the protein CSARGGHSIPSEQYF.